The 25 T cell receptor beta chains in this list originate from one sample, sequenced in a study of post-analysis software for immune sequencing data. TCR beta libraries were prepared from cDNA with unique molecular identifiers. TCRdb re-analysed the PCR reads in MiXCR, keeping a single row per CDR3 protein. This sample has over 150,000 distinct CDR3 sequences, with roughly 34% found just once. Source: blood, taken after autologous hematopoietic stem cell transplantation. These receptors were taken from a girl aged 10 to 17 with multiple sclerosis.

This clonotype showed up just a few times. This chain links TRBV4-2 with TRBJ2-1, with 11 bases identical to TRBD1. Germline loops: CDR1 LGHNA, CDR2 YNFKEQ. J gave up 4 bases and V 0 bases, and 14 bases lay outside the gene matches. The CDR3 contains 20 residues. The CDR3 DNA reads as TGTGCCAGCAGCCAAGATGGGGACAGGGGGAGGAGAGTTAGATACAATGAGCAGTTCTTC. It translates to CASSQDGDRGRRVRYNEQFF.

The chain is built from TRBV6-4 and TRBJ2-3; 10 nucleotides align to TRBD2. Per germline, CDR1 MRHNA and CDR2 SNTAGT. V shed 10 bases and J 4 bases; nucleotides not matched to a gene: 11. The CDR3 length is 15 residues. DNA for the CDR3: TGTGCCACCCGCCAGGCTAGCGGGAGCCCAGATACGCAGTATTTT. Translation: CATRQASGSPDTQYF.

The chain is built from TRBV9 and TRBJ2-1; D gene ambiguous. From germline, CDR1 is SGDLS and CDR2 YYNGEE. Trimming removed 0 bases at V and 3 bases at J, with 7 bases between. This CDR3 region has 14 residues. The CDR3 sequence: CASSVDQYYNEQFF. CDR3 nucleotides: TGTGCCAGCAGCGTAGATCAGTACTACAATGAGCAGTTCTTC.

The J gene is TRBJ1-4, the V gene TRBV29-1; 7 bases match TRBD1. The V and J ends lost 7 bases and 4 bases, in that order; junction bases with no gene match: 12. CDR1 and CDR2 from the germline V gene are SQVTM and ANQGSEA. The CDR3 is 15 amino acids. The CDR3 DNA is TGCAGCGCAGGCCAGGGGGGACCTGGTAATGAAAAACTGTTTTTT. It codes for CSAGQGGPGNEKLFF.

The V and J genes are TRBV4-2 and TRBJ2-3; D is uncertain. The ends were cut back, 4 bases at V and 6 bases at J, with 11 bases in the middle. In germline, CDR1 is LGHNA, CDR2 YNFKEQ. The CDR3 contains 13 residues. The CDR3 reads CASSLKTRDTQYF. The CDR3, as DNA: TGTGCCAGCAGCCTTAAGACCCGGGATACGCAGTATTTT.

This clonotype was found a few times. The chain recombines TRBV29-1 with TRBJ2-5; 9 bases agree with TRBD1. This CDR3 has 13 amino acids. V gave up 5 bases and J gave up 5 bases; unmatched junction bases: 6. From germline, CDR1 is SQVTM and CDR2 ANQGSEA. This CDR3 reads CSVRDRVGETQYF. The DNA of the CDR3 is TGCAGCGTTCGGGACAGGGTAGGGGAGACCCAGTACTTC. Together with reference TRBV29-1 and TRBJ2-5, the CDR3 gives the full variable domain: SAVISQKPSRDICQRGTSLTIQCQVDSQVTMMFWYRQQPGQSLTLIATANQGSEATYESGFVIDKFPISRPNLTFSTLTVSNMSPEDSSIYLCSVRDRVGETQYFGPGTRLLVL.

The table lists this clonotype with many counts. The chain links TRBV27 to TRBJ2-1; 11 bases fit TRBD2. The V and J ends lost 9 bases and 3 bases, in that order; junction bases with no gene match: 4. The CDR3 is made up of 14 amino acids. Germline V gives CDR1 MNHEY, CDR2 SMNVEV (reference sequence). In DNA, the CDR3 is TGTGCCAGTACTAGCGGGGGAAACTACAATGAGCAGTTCTTC. Translated, it gives CASTSGGNYNEQFF.

The chain couples TRBV4-3 to TRBJ2-1; 8 bases match TRBD2. The germline V gene encodes CDR1 LGHNA and CDR2 YSLEER. V was clipped by 0 bases and J by 7 bases; unmatched bases: 11. CDR3 size: 17 residues. The DNA of the CDR3 is TGCGCCAGCAGCCAAGAGCTAGCGGGCCCAACGGGGAATGAGCAGTTCTTC. This codes for CASSQELAGPTGNEQFF.

The chain employs TRBV9 and TRBJ1-6, with D unclear. This CDR3 region has 14 residues. The ends were cut back, 2 bases at V and 7 bases at J, with 10 bases in the middle. Germline V gives CDR1 SGDLS, CDR2 YYNGEE. CDR3 sequence (DNA): TGTGCCAGCAGCGTTACCCTACAGAATTCACCCCTCCACTTT. It codes for CASSVTLQNSPLHF.

The V gene is TRBV12-3 or TRBV12-4, the J gene TRBJ2-7; TRBD1 might be the D (5 bases). This CDR3 region has 13 residues. The V and J ends lost 5 bases and 4 bases respectively, with 12 bases between them. The CDR3 DNA sequence: TGTGCCAGCAGTCAAGGACATATATACGAGCAGTACTTC. This codes for CASSQGHIYEQYF.

The chain couples TRBV28 to TRBJ2-5; 11 bases are shared with TRBD2. The germline V gene has CDR1 MDHEN and CDR2 SYDVKM. The CDR3 has 16 amino acids. J was trimmed by 4 bases and V by 7 bases; bases with no gene match: 11. The CDR3 nucleotides read TGTGCCAGCATGGGGACTAGCGGCCCGTACCGAGAGACCCAGTACTTC. The encoded protein is CASMGTSGPYRETQYF.

This clonotype was seen a handful of times. V and J are TRBV19 and TRBJ2-4; 10 nucleotides agree with TRBD1. The V segment lost 11 bases and the J segment 8 bases; nucleotides outside the gene matches: 9. Germline V lookup: CDR1 LNHDA, CDR2 SQIVND (reference sequence). The length of the CDR3 is 13 residues. This CDR3 is CAAGQGESDIQYF. CDR3 DNA sequence: TGTGCCGCCGGACAGGGGGAATCAGACATTCAGTACTTC.

This clonotype was seen a handful of times. V usage is TRBV7-8 and J usage is TRBJ2-5, with 8 nucleotides matching TRBD1. The junction had 8 bases not matched to a gene; V was cut back by 0 bases and J by 5 bases. Germline V CDR1 and CDR2: SGHVS, FQNEAQ. The CDR3 length is 16 residues. CDR3 amino acids: CASSLARTGLGETQYF. The CDR3 nucleotides read TGTGCCAGCAGCTTAGCTCGGACAGGGCTCGGGGAGACCCAGTACTTC. Full variable domain (remainder filled in from reference TRBV7-8 and TRBJ2-5): GAGVSQSPRYKVAKRGQDVALRCDPISGHVSLFWYQQALGQGPEFLTYFQNEAQLDKSGLPSDRFFAERPEGSVSTLKIQRTQQEDSAVYLCASSLARTGLGETQYFGPGTRLLVL.

The gene calls are TRBV5-1 and TRBJ1-1, with 7 bases lining up with TRBD1. J gave up 1 base and V 6 bases, and 9 bases lay outside the gene matches. CDR1 SGHRS and CDR2 YFSETQ come from the germline V gene. The CDR3 has 15 residues. The CDR3 region has the DNA TGCGCCAGCACCGGTCCAGGGGGAAGGAACACTGAAGCTTTCTTT. As protein: CASTGPGGRNTEAFF.

About this clonotype: A much larger clone differs from this one at a single base, so this may be a read error. This chain connects TRBV7-2 to TRBJ1-6, with D maybe TRBD1 (5 bases). CDR3 size: 14 residues. The V end lost 1 base, the J end lost 6 bases, and 7 bases lay between the germline ends. Germline CDR1 reads SGHTA; CDR2 reads FQGNSA. Here the CDR3 reads CASSLGQINSPLHF. The DNA for the CDR3 is TGTGCCAGCAGCTTAGGACAGATTAATTCACCCCTCCACTTT.

The V and J genes are TRBV6-5 and TRBJ2-7; D call uncertain. V lost 6 bases and J lost 5, with 11 bases in between. The CDR3 runs to 12 residues. Germline V lookup: CDR1 MNHEY, CDR2 SVGAGI. The CDR3 reads CASSSPWDEQYF. CDR3 DNA sequence: TGTGCCAGCAGCTCACCTTGGGACGAGCAGTACTTC.

The genes are TRBV6-6 and TRBJ2-1, with 8 bases matching TRBD1. The CDR3 totals 16 residues. Per germline, CDR1 MNHNY and CDR2 SVGAGI (reference sequence). V shed 6 bases and J 7 bases; nucleotides not matched to a gene: 14. The CDR3: CASRPTSGGAWNEQFF. In DNA, the CDR3 is TGTGCCAGCAGACCCACTTCAGGGGGCGCTTGGAATGAGCAGTTCTTC.

This clonotype occurred many times. The V gene is TRBV12-3 or TRBV12-4, the J gene TRBJ2-7; D gene ambiguous. The V gene lost 6 bases and the J gene lost 1 base, with 4 bases spanning the gap. The length of the CDR3 is 11 residues. The CDR3 loop is CASRGSYEQYF. The CDR3 DNA follows: TGTGCCAGCAGAGGTTCCTACGAGCAGTACTTC.

This clonotype was seen a few times. The chain recombines TRBV4-2 with TRBJ1-5; no reliable D call. Germline assignment: CDR1 LGHNA and CDR2 YNFKEQ. The CDR3 has 16 amino acids. With 0 bases removed from V and 3 bases from J, the gap between germline ends came to 12 bases. CDR3 region: CASSQDPGNFNQPQHF. For the CDR3, the DNA is TGTGCCAGCAGCCAAGATCCCGGGAACTTCAATCAGCCCCAGCATTTT.

The rearrangement joins TRBV7-2 to TRBJ2-7; D not certain. V was pared by 2 bases and J by 0 bases, with 17 bases between. Germline V gene sequence: CDR1 SGHTA, CDR2 FQGNSA. CDR3 length: 17 residues. The DNA of the CDR3 is TGTGCCAGCAGCTTATGGGGTGGGCTTACAATCTCCTACGAGCAGTACTTC. Protein sequence: CASSLWGGLTISYEQYF. The full variable domain, completed using reference TRBV7-2 and TRBJ2-7, is GAGVSQSPSNKVTEKGKDVELRCDPISGHTALYWYRQSLGQGLEFLIYFQGNSAPDKSGLPSDRFSAERTGGSVSTLTIQRTQQEDSAVYLCASSLWGGLTISYEQYFGPGTRLTVT.

The chain recombines TRBV6-1 with TRBJ1-2, with D unclear. CDR3 length: 12 amino acids. V was trimmed by 2 bases and J by 4 bases, leaving 5 bases between them. CDR1 MNHNS and CDR2 SASEGT come from the germline V gene. The CDR3 DNA sequence: TGTGCCAGCAGTGAATTGGGCTATGGCTACACCTTC. It codes for CASSELGYGYTF.

The chain couples TRBV20-1 to TRBJ1-5, with TRBD1 matching 7 bases. Germline V lookup: CDR1 DFQATT, CDR2 SNEGSKA (reference sequence). V was clipped by 6 bases and J by 7 bases; unmatched bases: 15. This CDR3 region has 15 residues. CDR3 bases: TGCAGTGCCAGACAAATAGGACAGGTTGACCAGCCCCAGCATTTT. Its translation: CSARQIGQVDQPQHF.

The chain joins TRBV27 to TRBJ2-1, with D tentatively TRBD2 (6 bases). Trimming removed 5 bases from V and 9 bases from J, with 17 bases in between. This CDR3 region has 14 residues. The germline V gene has CDR1 MNHEY and CDR2 SMNVEV (reference sequence). The CDR3 here is CASSGTSQLGEQFF. The CDR3 nucleotides are TGTGCCAGCAGTGGTACTAGCCAGTTGGGTGAGCAGTTCTTC.

The V and J genes are TRBV3-1 and TRBJ1-2, with D perhaps matching TRBD1 (6 bases). CDR1 LGHDT and CDR2 YNNKEL come from the germline V gene (reference sequence). The CDR3 is made up of 13 amino acids. V lost 7 bases, J lost 7 bases, and 16 bases lay in between. CDR3 sequence reads: CASTQGDYGGYTF. The CDR3 nucleotides are TGTGCCAGCACACAGGGCGATTATGGTGGCTACACCTTC.

This clonotype was counted ten times or more. J is TRBJ2-1 and V is TRBV7-9, with D hard to call. Germline values: CDR1 SEHNR, CDR2 FQNEAQ (reference sequence). Trimming cost V 4 bases and J 6 bases, with 1 base left between them. The CDR3 is 10 amino acids. The CDR3 DNA reads TGTGCCAGCAGCTCCAATGAGCAGTTCTTC. Translation gives CASSSNEQFF. Full variable domain (missing parts from reference TRBV7-9 and TRBJ2-1): DTGVSQNPRHKITKRGQNVTFRCDPISEHNRLYWYRQTLGQGPEFLTYFQNEAQLEKSRLLSDRFSAERPKGSFSTLEIQRTEQGDSAMYLCASSSNEQFFGPGTRLTVL.